A selection of T cell receptor beta chains follows, all from one sample in a study of OX40 agonist ivuxolimab in advanced cancers. Some clones are missing from TCRdb's copy, which holds only in-frame ones; the method was immunoSEQ multiplex PCR. The sample includes approximately 8,200 clones, 86% of them seen just once. The sequencing here drew on CD4+ or CD8+ T cells sorted from blood, taken in a trial of the OX40 agonist ivuxolimab. These receptors all stem from an adult with an advanced solid tumor such as melanoma, head and neck, liver or kidney cancer. Each CDR3 is given with its conserved first and last residue. A D gene is named only where the DNA matches it firmly. Size is stated for part of the rows, as once, few or many counts, or as a class when the clone is expanded.

V gene,J gene,D gene,clone size,CDR3 protein,CDR3 DNA
TRBV28,TRBJ2-3,-,-,CASSLWTGPDTQYF,TGTGCCAGCAGTTTATGGACGGGGCCAGATACGCAGTATTTT
TRBV2,TRBJ1-1,-,few,CASRPRGGTVTEAFF,TGTGCCAGCCGTCCTCGGGGAGGTACAGTCACTGAAGCTTTCTTT
TRBV7-8,TRBJ1-6,-,-,CVSGQSSYNSPLHF,TGTGTCTCAGGGCAGAGCTCCTATAATTCACCCCTCCACTTT
TRBV4-3,TRBJ1-1,-,-,CASSRDTEAFF,TGCGCCAGCAGCCGGGACACTGAAGCTTTCTTT
TRBV19,TRBJ1-5,TRBD1,-,CASSKGRGQGAQPQHF,TGTGCCAGTAGCAAAGGGAGGGGACAGGGGGCTCAGCCCCAGCATTTT
TRBV7-9,TRBJ2-5,-,-,CASSAPATLQETQYF,TGTGCCAGCAGCGCCCCGGCGACGCTCCAAGAGACCCAGTACTTC
TRBV28,TRBJ2-7,-,-,CASSFRLRDRTYEQYF,TGTGCCAGCAGTTTTAGGCTCCGCGACAGAACCTACGAGCAGTACTTC
TRBV28,TRBJ2-1,-,-,CASSLGDRYNEQFF,TGTGCCAGCAGCCTGGGGGACCGATACAATGAGCAGTTCTTC
TRBV9,TRBJ2-5,-,-,CASSPRAGIGETQYF,TGTGCCAGCAGCCCTCGGGCGGGAATAGGGGAGACCCAGTACTTC
TRBV28,TRBJ1-1,-,-,CASSNLLGSSAFF,TGTGCCAGCAGTAATTTGCTGGGGTCGTCAGCTTTCTTT
TRBV10-1,TRBJ1-1,-,-,CASSEWALNTEAFF,TGCGCCAGCAGTGAGTGGGCTTTGAACACTGAAGCTTTCTTT
TRBV5-4,TRBJ2-7,TRBD1,-,CASSRQGADEQYF,TGTGCCAGCAGCAGACAGGGGGCCGACGAGCAGTACTTC
TRBV7-2,TRBJ2-5,TRBD2,once,CASLFSGGETQYF,TGTGCCAGCCTTTTTTCGGGGGGAGAGACCCAGTACTTC
TRBV12-2,TRBJ2-1,-,few,CASRLGLAGGPSNEQFF,TGTGCAAGTCGCTTAGGACTAGCGGGAGGGCCAAGCAATGAGCAGTTCTTC
TRBV28,TRBJ2-7,TRBD2,few,CASSLSFGMGGRPFSYEQYF,TGTGCCAGCAGTTTATCATTCGGTATGGGCGGGAGGCCTTTCTCCTACGAGCAGTACTTC
TRBV7-2,TRBJ2-2,-,once,CASSPRDANTGELFF,TGTGCCAGCAGCCCGCGGGACGCGAACACCGGGGAGCTGTTTTTT
TRBV28,TRBJ1-4,TRBD1,once,CASSLGRQGASGFF,TGTGCCAGCAGTCTCGGGAGGCAGGGGGCGAGCGGTTTTTTT
TRBV28,TRBJ2-5,-,-,CASSSPWGRETQYF,TGTGCCAGCAGTTCCCCCTGGGGGAGAGAGACCCAGTACTTC
TRBV6-1,TRBJ2-7,TRBD1,-,CASSDWDSSYEQYF,TGTGCCAGCAGTGATTGGGACAGCTCCTACGAGCAGTACTTC
TRBV4-1,TRBJ1-2,-,once,CASSRPTDGYGYTF,TGCGCCAGCAGCCGCCCGACAGATGGCTATGGCTACACCTTC
TRBV30,TRBJ1-1,-,-,CAWSQMNTEAFF,TGTGCCTGGAGTCAGATGAACACTGAAGCTTTCTTT
TRBV7-3,TRBJ2-7,TRBD2,once,CASSLLPGLAERQYF,TGTGCCAGCAGCTTATTACCGGGACTAGCGGAAAGACAGTACTTC
TRBV5-6,TRBJ2-3,-,-,CASMMRAGYTDTQYF,TGTGCCAGCATGATGAGGGCGGGATACACAGATACGCAGTATTTT
TRBV6-1,TRBJ1-5,-,-,CASNIWEQPQHF,TGTGCCAGCAACATCTGGGAACAGCCCCAGCATTTT
TRBV27,TRBJ1-1,-,-,CASSSLWGAPMNTEAFF,TGTGCCAGCAGTTCCTTATGGGGGGCACCCATGAACACTGAAGCTTTCTTT
TRBV18,TRBJ1-2,-,few,CASSPPLAFADGYTF,TGTGCCAGCTCACCACCCCTGGCTTTTGCGGATGGCTACACCTTC
TRBV18,TRBJ1-1,TRBD1,-,CASSRTTGGPLSQAFF,TGTGCCAGCTCACGAACTACAGGGGGCCCGCTCTCCCAAGCTTTCTTT
TRBV28,TRBJ1-3,TRBD1,-,CASNNPGTGTPGNTIYF,TGTGCCAGCAATAACCCCGGGACAGGGACTCCTGGAAACACCATATATTTT
TRBV6-1,TRBJ2-7,TRBD1,-,CASGTGLTYEQYF,TGTGCCAGTGGGACAGGGCTAACCTACGAGCAGTACTTC
TRBV5-1,TRBJ1-6,-,-,CASSKNNSPLHF,TGCGCCAGCAGTAAGAATAATTCACCCCTCCACTTT
TRBV16,TRBJ1-5,-,-,CASSPPFQPQHF,TGTGCCAGCAGCCCCCCCTTTCAGCCCCAGCATTTT
TRBV5-1,TRBJ2-1,TRBD2,-,CASSQTSGATYNEQFF,TGCGCCAGCAGTCAGACTAGCGGGGCAACCTACAATGAGCAGTTCTTC
TRBV4-2,TRBJ1-1,TRBD1,-,CASSQATGQGGTEAFF,TGTGCCAGCAGCCAAGCAACGGGACAGGGTGGGACTGAAGCTTTCTTT
TRBV27,TRBJ1-1,-,-,CASSFSGRNTEAFF,TGTGCCAGCAGTTTTTCTGGCCGGAACACTGAAGCTTTCTTT
TRBV29-1,TRBJ1-1,-,-,CSVGVQGGTEAFF,TGCAGCGTTGGAGTACAGGGAGGGACTGAAGCTTTCTTT
TRBV6-1,TRBJ1-1,-,-,CASSPRTAQNTEAFF,TGTGCCAGCAGCCCCCGGACAGCACAGAACACTGAAGCTTTCTTT
TRBV20-1,TRBJ1-2,-,-,CSAIPEYGYTF,TGCAGTGCCATACCTGAGTACGGCTACACCTTC
TRBV11-2,TRBJ1-6,-,-,CASSLEGEYNSPLHF,TGTGCCAGCAGCTTAGAAGGGGAATATAATTCACCCCTCCACTTT